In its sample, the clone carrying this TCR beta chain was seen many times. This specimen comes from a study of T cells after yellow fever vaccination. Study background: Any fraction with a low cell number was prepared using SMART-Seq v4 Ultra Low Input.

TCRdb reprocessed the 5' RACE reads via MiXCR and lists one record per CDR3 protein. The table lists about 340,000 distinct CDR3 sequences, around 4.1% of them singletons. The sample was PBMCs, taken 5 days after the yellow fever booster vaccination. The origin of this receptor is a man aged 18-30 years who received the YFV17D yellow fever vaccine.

The CDR3 nucleotides read TGTGCCAGCAGCAACAGGGCAGATACGCAGTATTTT. Protein sequence: CASSNRADTQYF. The gene calls are TRBV7-9 and TRBJ2-3; perhaps TRBD1 as D (6 bases). This CDR3 has 12 amino acids. Per the germline V gene, CDR1 is SEHNR and CDR2 is FQNEAQ (reference sequence). The germline V and J ends were trimmed by 5 bases and 4 bases, with 7 bases remaining between them.